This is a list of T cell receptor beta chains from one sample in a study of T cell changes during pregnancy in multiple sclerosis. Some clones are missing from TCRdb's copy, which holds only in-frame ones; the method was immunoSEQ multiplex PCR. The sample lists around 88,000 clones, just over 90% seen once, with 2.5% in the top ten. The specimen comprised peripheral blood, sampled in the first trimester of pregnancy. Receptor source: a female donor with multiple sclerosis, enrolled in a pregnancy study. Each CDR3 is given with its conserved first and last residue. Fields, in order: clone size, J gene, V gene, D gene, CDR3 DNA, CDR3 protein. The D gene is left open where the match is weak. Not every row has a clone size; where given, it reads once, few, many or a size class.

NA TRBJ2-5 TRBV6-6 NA TGTGCCAGCAGTTACCAATCAGGGAGGAGGGAGACCCAGTACTTC CASSYQSGRRETQYF
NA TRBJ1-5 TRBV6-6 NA TGTGCCAGCAGTGGTACAGGCGATCAGCCCCAGCATTTT CASSGTGDQPQHF
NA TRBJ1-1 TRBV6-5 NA TGTGCCACCAGGACACCCGTCTCGACTGAAGCTTTCTTT CATRTPVSTEAFF
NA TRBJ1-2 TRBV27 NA TGTGCCAGCAGTCTAAACCCCTGGGAGGGACATAGCTATGGCTACACCTTC CASSLNPWEGHSYGYTF
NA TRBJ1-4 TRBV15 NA TGTGCCACCAGCCCCAGCGATGCCTTTAATGAAAAACTGTTTTTT CATSPSDAFNEKLFF
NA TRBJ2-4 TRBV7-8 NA TGTGCCAGCAGCCTTCGGACAGAAAACATTCAGTACTTC CASSLRTENIQYF
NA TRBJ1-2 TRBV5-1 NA TGCGCCAGCAGCTTGGCCACAGAGTATGGCTACACCTTC CASSLATEYGYTF
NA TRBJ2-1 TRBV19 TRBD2 TGTGCCAGTAGTATAGAAGGCGGGAGGACCTACAATGAGCAGTTCTTC CASSIEGGRTYNEQFF
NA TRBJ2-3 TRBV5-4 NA TGTGCCAGCAGCCCAACGGGACTTCTCCTCAATTTT CASSPTGLLLNF
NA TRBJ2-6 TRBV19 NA TGTGCCAGTAGTCGGGGTTTGGTGTTCTCTGGGGCCAACGTCCTGACTTTC CASSRGLVFSGANVLTF
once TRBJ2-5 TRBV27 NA TGTGCCAGCAGTTTAGCAGGCGGGTGGGTCCAAGAGACCCAGTACTTC CASSLAGGWVQETQYF
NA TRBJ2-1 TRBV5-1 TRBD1 TGCGCCAGCAGCCCGGGGACAGGCGATGAGCAGTTCTTC CASSPGTGDEQFF
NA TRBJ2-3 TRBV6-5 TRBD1 TGTGCCAGCAGAGCACAAACAGGGGCGGATACGCAGTATTTT CASRAQTGADTQYF
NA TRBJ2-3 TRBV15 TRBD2 TGTGCCACCAGCTTAGAACTAGCGGGGGCCGGTCGGGATACGCAGTATTTT CATSLELAGAGRDTQYF
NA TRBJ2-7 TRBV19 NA TGTGCCAGTAGTAGGGCAGGGCTTAACGAGCAGTACTTC CASSRAGLNEQYF
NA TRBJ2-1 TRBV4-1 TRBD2 TGCGCCAGCAGCCAAGGGGCGGCGGCGGGGGAGTTCTTC CASSQGAAAGEFF
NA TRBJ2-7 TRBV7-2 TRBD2 TGTGCCAGCAGCGGATTAGCGGGTCGCTCCTACGAGCAGTACTTC CASSGLAGRSYEQYF
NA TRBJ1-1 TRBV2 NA TGTGCCAGCAGTGTTGAAATGGGCTCCACTGAAGCTTTCTTT CASSVEMGSTEAFF
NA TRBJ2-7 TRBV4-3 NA TGCGCCAGCAGCCAAGATCCAGACTACGAGCAGTACTTC CASSQDPDYEQYF
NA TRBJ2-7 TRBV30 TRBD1 TGTGCCTGGAGTAGGACAGGGGACGAGCAGTACTTC CAWSRTGDEQYF
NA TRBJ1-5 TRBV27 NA TGTGCCAGCAGGACGACAGGAAGCAATCAGCCCCAGCATTTT CASRTTGSNQPQHF
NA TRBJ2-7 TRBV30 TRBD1 TGTGCCGGAAATCAACGAAGGACAGGGGGCGTCGAGCAGTACTTC CAGNQRRTGGVEQYF
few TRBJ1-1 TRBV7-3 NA TGTGCCAGCAGCCCGGACAGTCGGAGCACTGAAGCTTTCTTT CASSPDSRSTEAFF
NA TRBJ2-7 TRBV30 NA TGTGCCTGGAGTGTACCCGGGACTGTTTACGAGCAGTACTTC CAWSVPGTVYEQYF
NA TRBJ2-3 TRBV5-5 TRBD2 TGTGCCAGCAGCTTGCCTAGCGGGAGGGATACGCAGTATTTT CASSLPSGRDTQYF